The 31 T cell receptor beta chains below were found in one sample sequenced in a study of blood T cell repertoires in COVID-19. Sequencing used immunoSEQ multiplex PCR; TCRdb keeps in-frame clones, though not all of them. The table shows over 150,000 clones, with roughly 84% occurring only once. The sample was PBMCs or T cells enriched from blood (not recorded which). The receptors here all came from a woman aged 45 to 65 who had recovered from COVID-19.

The V and J genes are TRBV5-1 and TRBJ2-1; TRBD2 matches at 7 bases. Per germline, CDR1 SGHRS and CDR2 YFSETQ. The ends lost 2 bases at V and 9 bases at J; junction bases unmatched: 8. The CDR3 extends over 14 amino acids. The DNA of the CDR3 is TGCGCCAGCAGCTTAGCGGCGGGAGCTGGTGAGCAGTTCTTC. Protein product: CASSLAAGAGEQFF.

The chain combines TRBV19 with TRBJ2-2; D is undetermined. V lost 3 bases, J lost 3 bases, and 8 bases lay in between. Per germline, CDR1 LNHDA and CDR2 SQIVND (reference sequence). The CDR3 runs 14 residues. CDR3 region: CASSIRWDTGELFF. Here the CDR3 DNA reads TGTGCCAGTAGTATCAGGTGGGACACCGGGGAGCTGTTTTTT.

The chain carries TRBV28 and TRBJ1-2, with 8 nucleotides matching TRBD1. The CDR3 is 14 amino acids. The germline gives CDR1 MDHEN, CDR2 SYDVKM. Losses at the gene ends were 8 bases for V and 4 bases for J; bases not matched to a gene: 9. The CDR3 region is CASAGQASLYGYTF. The DNA of the CDR3 is TGTGCCAGCGCGGGACAGGCCTCACTCTATGGCTACACCTTC.

The chain carries TRBV2 and TRBJ1-2, with a weak D call TRBD1 (5 bases). Trimming removed 4 bases from V and 6 bases from J, with 18 bases in between. Germline V gives CDR1 SNHLY, CDR2 FYNNEI. The CDR3 has 15 residues. CDR3 loop: CASSVLGQGRDGYTF. The CDR3 coding sequence is TGTGCCAGCAGTGTCTTGGGGCAGGGAAGGGATGGCTACACCTTC. Based on the CDR3 plus reference TRBV2 and TRBJ1-2, the full variable domain is EPEVTQTPSHQVTQMGQEVILRCVPISNHLYFYWYRQILGQKVEFLVSFYNNEISEKSEIFDDQFSVERPDGSNFTLKIRSTKLEDSAMYFCASSVLGQGRDGYTFGSGTRLTVV.

The chain employs TRBV19 and TRBJ1-1; TRBD1 might be the D (5 bases). CDR1 LNHDA and CDR2 SQIVND come from the germline V gene (reference sequence). Trimming removed 4 bases from V and 0 bases from J, with 9 bases in between. The CDR3 extends over 14 amino acids. CDR3 DNA sequence: TGTGCCAGTAGTAGTGGGGCGATGAACACTGAAGCTTTCTTT. Protein sequence: CASSSGAMNTEAFF.

This sequence joins TRBV6-5 and TRBJ2-7; 9 positions match TRBD2. This CDR3 has 15 amino acids. In germline, CDR1 is MNHEY, CDR2 SVGAGI. Trimming at V came to 6 bases and at J to 2 bases, leaving 8 bases not matched to a gene. The CDR3 region is CASSSSGRSTYEQYF. The CDR3 DNA reads as TGTGCCAGCAGCAGTAGCGGGAGAAGTACCTACGAGCAGTACTTC.

The chain combines TRBV7-9 with TRBJ2-2; 9 nucleotides line up with TRBD2. V dropped 5 bases and J dropped 6; count of bases not matched to a gene: 7. Germline CDR1 SEHNR, CDR2 FQNEAQ (reference sequence). This CDR3 is 15 amino acids long. Written as DNA, the CDR3 is TGTGCCAGCAGCGATAGCGGGAGAGTCCCCGGGGAGCTGTTTTTT. It encodes CASSDSGRVPGELFF.

The table lists this clone with a few counts. The chain combines TRBV7-2 with TRBJ1-4; 7 bases are a match to TRBD1. Germline loops: CDR1 SGHTA, CDR2 FQGNSA. CDR3 size: 15 residues. Losses at the gene ends were 5 bases for V and 4 bases for J; bases not matched to a gene: 7. The DNA of the CDR3 is TGTGCCAGCAGCCAGGGGGGACAGCTTAATGAAAAACTGTTTTTT. This translates into CASSQGGQLNEKLFF.

The CDR3 DNA is TGTGCCAGCAGTTACCGGCAGGGTGAAGCTTTCTTT. Protein sequence: CASSYRQGEAFF. This chain uses TRBV6-5 with TRBJ1-1, with D possibly TRBD1 on 5 matching bases. Germline V gives CDR1 MNHEY, CDR2 SVGAGI. The length of the CDR3 is 12 residues. V lost 2 bases, J lost 7 bases, and 8 bases lay in between.

This chain uses TRBV19 with TRBJ1-2; 7 nucleotides line up with TRBD1. This CDR3 spans 13 amino acids. The germline CDR1 and CDR2 sequences are LNHDA and SQIVND (reference sequence). The V and J ends lost 5 bases and 3 bases, in that order; junction bases with no gene match: 3. The CDR3 sequence is CASSQQGHYGYTF. Here the CDR3 DNA reads TGTGCCAGTAGTCAACAGGGGCACTATGGCTACACCTTC. Looking up the rest from reference TRBV19 and TRBJ1-2 gives the full variable domain: DGGITQSPKYLFRKEGQNVTLSCEQNLNHDAMYWYRQDPGQGLRLIYYSQIVNDFQKGDIAEGYSVSREKKESFPLTVTSAQKNPTAFYLCASSQQGHYGYTFGSGTRLTVV.

This chain connects TRBV19 to TRBJ1-1, with 11 bases that match TRBD1. Looked up from germline, CDR1 is LNHDA and CDR2 is SQIVND (reference sequence). The ends lost 5 bases at V and 5 bases at J; junction bases unmatched: 13. The CDR3 contains 17 residues. The DNA of the CDR3 is TGTGCCAGTAGTCCTTCCGGACAGGGGGCGCGTGGTACTGAAGCTTTCTTT. Translation gives CASSPSGQGARGTEAFF.

The chain carries TRBV28 and TRBJ2-2; 9 bases are a match to TRBD1. Germline CDR1 MDHEN, CDR2 SYDVKM. Trimming at V came to 5 bases and at J to 5 bases, leaving 15 bases not matched to a gene. This CDR3 has 18 residues. CDR3 sequence: CASSLLSWTGVKTGELFF. Written as DNA, the CDR3 is TGTGCCAGCAGTCTCCTCTCATGGACAGGGGTGAAAACCGGGGAGCTGTTTTTT. Supplemented by reference TRBV28 and TRBJ2-2, the full variable domain reads DVKVTQSSRYLVKRTGEKVFLECVQDMDHENMFWYRQDPGLGLRLIYFSYDVKMKEKGDIPEGYSVSREKKERFSLILESASTNQTSMYLCASSLLSWTGVKTGELFFGEGSRLTVL.

This clone came up a few times. The rearrangement uses TRBV27 and TRBJ2-1; tentatively, D is TRBD1 (6 bases). The V and J ends lost 3 bases and 8 bases respectively, with 11 bases between them. The CDR3 extends over 13 amino acids. Germline CDR1 reads MNHEY; CDR2 reads SMNVEV (reference sequence). CDR3 coding DNA: TGTGCCAGCAGTTTTAAGGGGGTCCATGAGCAGTTCTTC. This codes for CASSFKGVHEQFF.

The V gene is TRBV19, the J gene TRBJ2-2; TRBD2 aligns across 8 bases. V dropped 4 bases and J dropped 1; count of bases not matched to a gene: 11. CDR1 and CDR2 (germline): LNHDA, SQIVND (reference sequence). CDR3 size: 18 residues. CDR3 nucleotide sequence: TGTGCCAGTAGTAGCAAGAGACTAGCGACGGGGAACACCGGGGAGCTGTTTTTT. Residues: CASSSKRLATGNTGELFF.

V usage is TRBV5-1 and J usage is TRBJ1-5; a weak D match, TRBD1 (5 bases). V lost 0 bases, J lost 0 bases, and 7 bases lay in between. The CDR3 consists of 15 residues. Germline CDR1 and CDR2: SGHRS and YFSETQ. The CDR3 spells CASSLEGNSNQPQHF. The CDR3 DNA reads TGCGCCAGCAGCTTGGAGGGGAATAGCAATCAGCCCCAGCATTTT.

The rearrangement links TRBV5-6 to TRBJ1-2; 9 nucleotides line up with TRBD1. The CDR3 extends over 16 amino acids. CDR1 is SGHDT and CDR2 is YYEEEE in the germline V gene. V lost 3 bases and J lost 0; bases outside the gene matches: 6. The CDR3, as DNA: TGTGCCAGCAGCTGGGGGACAGGGCCCTCTAACTATGGCTACACCTTC. It translates to CASSWGTGPSNYGYTF.

The rearrangement joins TRBV6-5 to TRBJ1-1; D is ambiguous. The CDR3 has 13 amino acids. Deletions cut 6 bases from V and 5 bases from J, with 13 bases between. Germline CDR1 reads MNHEY; CDR2 reads SVGAGI. The CDR3 protein is CASSRATGTEAFF. Here the CDR3 DNA reads TGTGCCAGCAGCCGGGCCACGGGGACTGAAGCTTTCTTT.

The genes are TRBV3-1 (or the pseudogene TRBV3-2) and TRBJ2-3, with a possible D match to TRBD2 (5 bases). V lost 3 bases and J 4 bases, leaving 17 bases between the germline ends. Germline CDR1 is LGHDT and CDR2 is YNNKEL (reference sequence). The CDR3 has 16 amino acids. CDR3 in amino acids: CASSHRRALGADTQYF. As DNA, the CDR3 is TGTGCCAGCAGCCATAGGCGCGCCCTCGGGGCAGATACGCAGTATTTT.

CDR3: CASSPLGGLNTEAFF. The CDR3 DNA sequence: TGTGCCAGCAGCCCTCTAGGGGGCTTGAACACTGAAGCTTTCTTT. The chain uses TRBV14 and TRBJ1-1, with 7 positions matching TRBD1. In germline, CDR1 is SGHDN, CDR2 FVKESK. The junction had 5 bases not matched to a gene; V was cut back by 4 bases and J by 0 bases. The CDR3 totals 15 residues.

The gene calls are TRBV24-1 and TRBJ2-1; possible D gene TRBD2, 5 bases. CDR1 and CDR2 (germline): KGHDR, SFDVKD. This CDR3 contains 16 residues. V lost 3 bases and J lost 6, with 17 bases in between. CDR3 sequence (DNA): TGTGCCACCAGTGATGAGCTAGCAACCAGCGGCAATGAGCAGTTCTTC. It translates to CATSDELATSGNEQFF.

CDR3 sequence: CASSLGGRTGVYTEAFF. The CDR3 DNA sequence: TGTGCCAGCAGCTTGGGAGGGAGGACGGGGGTTTACACTGAAGCTTTCTTT. V is TRBV5-4 and J is TRBJ1-1, with D perhaps matching TRBD1 (5 bases). The germline CDR1 and CDR2 sequences are SGHNT and YYREEE (reference sequence). Trimming removed 0 bases at V and 3 bases at J, with 18 bases between. The length of the CDR3 is 17 residues.

The V gene is TRBV15, the J gene TRBJ1-1; 7 nucleotides line up with TRBD1. There are 16 residues in the CDR3. With V trimmed by 0 bases and J by 0 bases, 4 bases remained unmatched. Germline V gene lookup returns CDR1 LNHNV and CDR2 YYDKDF (reference sequence). In nucleotides, the CDR3 is TGTGCCACCAGCAGAGATAGGGACAGCATGAACACTGAAGCTTTCTTT. Translated: CATSRDRDSMNTEAFF.

This chain connects TRBV3-1 (or the pseudogene TRBV3-2) to TRBJ2-3; 10 positions match TRBD2. The length of the CDR3 is 15 residues. Per germline, CDR1 LGHDT and CDR2 YNNKEL (reference sequence). The V and J ends lost 2 bases and 5 bases, in that order; junction bases with no gene match: 4. CDR3 sequence (DNA): TGTGCCAGCAGCCAATTCTCTAGCGGGGGAGATACGCAGTATTTT. The encoded protein is CASSQFSSGGDTQYF.

The V call is TRBV2, the J call TRBJ1-2; D is unresolved. The CDR3 is 11 residues long. CDR1 SNHLY and CDR2 FYNNEI come from the germline V gene. The V gene lost 4 bases and the J gene lost 8 bases, with 8 bases spanning the gap. This CDR3 reads CASSGVGGYTF. The CDR3 DNA follows: TGTGCCAGCAGTGGGGTGGGCGGCTACACCTTC.

CDR3: CASSLRDSYGYTF. The CDR3 bases are TGTGCCAGCAGCTTAAGGGACAGCTATGGCTACACCTTC. The chain joins TRBV7-2 to TRBJ1-2; 7 nucleotides align to TRBD1. Germline trimming cut 2 bases from V and 4 bases from J; bases unmatched to any gene: 1. The V gene's germline CDR1 is SGHTA and CDR2 FQGNSA. The CDR3 length is 13 residues.

The CDR3 DNA is TGTGCCAGCAGTAGGGGTGTCTATGGCTACACCTTC. Translated, it gives CASSRGVYGYTF. The chain has TRBV12-3 or TRBV12-4 and TRBJ1-2, with a tentative D call TRBD1 (5 bases). The CDR3 has 12 amino acids. V lost 5 bases and J 4 bases, leaving 8 bases between the germline ends.

The chain is built from TRBV12-3 or TRBV12-4 and TRBJ2-7; 9 nucleotides align to TRBD1. The J segment lost 3 bases and the V segment lost 6 bases, leaving 3 bases of the junction unmatched. The CDR3 extends over 13 amino acids. The CDR3 spells CASSWDRDYEQYF. DNA of the CDR3: TGTGCCAGCAGCTGGGACAGGGACTACGAGCAGTACTTC.

The chain has TRBV27 and TRBJ2-5; TRBD2 matches at 13 bases. Losses at the gene ends were 4 bases for V and 4 bases for J; bases not matched to a gene: 9. The CDR3 has 17 amino acids. Looked up from germline, CDR1 is MNHEY and CDR2 is SMNVEV (reference sequence). The CDR3 loop is CASSSRTSGRGAETQYF. For the CDR3, the DNA is TGTGCCAGCAGTTCCCGGACTAGCGGGAGAGGAGCAGAGACCCAGTACTTC.

CDR3 amino acids: CASSLEQGLYTIYF. CDR3 sequence (DNA): TGTGCCAGCAGCTTAGAACAGGGTCTCTACACCATATATTTT. This chain links TRBV11-2 with TRBJ1-3, with a tentative D call TRBD1 (6 bases). The CDR3 has 14 residues. CDR1 is SGHAT and CDR2 is FQNNGV in the germline V gene. Trimming took off 0 bases at V and 8 bases at J, with 11 bases between the two ends.

The CDR3 reads CASSSFSGSFYEQYF. In DNA, the CDR3 is TGTGCCAGCAGTTCCTTTAGCGGGAGTTTCTACGAGCAGTACTTC. The chain joins TRBV6-5 to TRBJ2-7; 9 nucleotides align to TRBD2. Germline CDR1 reads MNHEY; CDR2 reads SVGAGI. The V and J ends lost 4 bases and 3 bases, in that order; junction bases with no gene match: 7. There are 15 residues in the CDR3.

The chain couples TRBV7-2 to TRBJ2-1, with TRBD1 matching over 8 bases. This CDR3 is built from 14 residues. V shed 3 bases, J shed 2 bases, and the junction held 0 bases outside the gene matches. The V gene's germline CDR1 is SGHTA and CDR2 FQGNSA. DNA of the CDR3: TGTGCCAGCAGCTTGGGACAGGCCTACAATGAGCAGTTCTTC. The encoded protein is CASSLGQAYNEQFF.